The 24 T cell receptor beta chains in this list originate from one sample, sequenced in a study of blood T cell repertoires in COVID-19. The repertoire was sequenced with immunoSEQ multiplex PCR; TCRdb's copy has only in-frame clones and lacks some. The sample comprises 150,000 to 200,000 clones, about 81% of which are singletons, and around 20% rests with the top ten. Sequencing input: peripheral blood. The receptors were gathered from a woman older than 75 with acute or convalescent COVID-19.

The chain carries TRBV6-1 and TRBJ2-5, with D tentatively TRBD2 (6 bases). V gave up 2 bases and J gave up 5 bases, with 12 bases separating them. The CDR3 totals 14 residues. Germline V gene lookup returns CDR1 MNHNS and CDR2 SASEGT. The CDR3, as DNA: TGTGCCAGCAGTGAATCGCGGGGCTTGGAGACCCAGTACTTC. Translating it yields CASSESRGLETQYF.

This CDR3 reads CASSPQTGAHLISYEQYF. The DNA of the CDR3 is TGTGCCAGCTCACCTCAGACAGGAGCGCATCTTATTTCCTACGAGCAGTACTTC. The rearrangement uses TRBV18 and TRBJ2-7; D is possibly TRBD1 (6 bases). This CDR3 has 18 residues. The germline CDR1 and CDR2 sequences are KGHSH and LQKENI. Trimming removed 3 bases at V and 1 base at J, with 22 bases between.

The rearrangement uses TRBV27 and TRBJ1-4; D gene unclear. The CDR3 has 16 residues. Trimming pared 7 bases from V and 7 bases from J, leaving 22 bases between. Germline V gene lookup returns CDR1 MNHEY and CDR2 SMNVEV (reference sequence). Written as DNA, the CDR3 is TGTGCCAGCACCACTTCGTACGGGGTAATCAGTGAAAAACTGTTTTTT. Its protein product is CASTTSYGVISEKLFF.

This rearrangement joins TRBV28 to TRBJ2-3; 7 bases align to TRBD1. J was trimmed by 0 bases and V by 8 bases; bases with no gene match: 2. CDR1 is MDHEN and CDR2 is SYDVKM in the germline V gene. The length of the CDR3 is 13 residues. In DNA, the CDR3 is TGTGCCAGCCGGGACAGTAGCACAGATACGCAGTATTTT. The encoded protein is CASRDSSTDTQYF.

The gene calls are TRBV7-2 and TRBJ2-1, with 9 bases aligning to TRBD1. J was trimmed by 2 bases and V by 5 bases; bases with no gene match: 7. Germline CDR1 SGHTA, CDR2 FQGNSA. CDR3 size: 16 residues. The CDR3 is CASSRWDRVPYNEQFF. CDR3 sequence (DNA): TGTGCCAGCAGCCGCTGGGACAGGGTCCCCTACAATGAGCAGTTCTTC.

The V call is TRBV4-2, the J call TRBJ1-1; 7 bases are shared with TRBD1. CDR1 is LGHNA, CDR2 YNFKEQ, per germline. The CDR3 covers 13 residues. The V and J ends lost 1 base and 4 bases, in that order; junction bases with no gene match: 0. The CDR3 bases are TGTGCCAGCAGCCAAGGACAGGGCACTGAAGCTTTCTTT. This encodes CASSQGQGTEAFF.

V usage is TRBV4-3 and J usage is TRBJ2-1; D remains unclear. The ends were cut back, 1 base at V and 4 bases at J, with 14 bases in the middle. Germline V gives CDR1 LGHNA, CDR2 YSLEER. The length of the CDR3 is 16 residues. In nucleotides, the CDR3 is TGCGCCAGCAGCCAAGTATCAGTGACTCCATACAATGAGCAGTTCTTC. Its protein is CASSQVSVTPYNEQFF.

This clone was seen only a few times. CDR3 residues: CASSYRDRGRDEQFF. CDR3 nucleotides: TGTGCCAGCAGTTACCGGGACAGGGGGCGCGATGAGCAGTTCTTC. J is TRBJ2-1 and V is TRBV6-5; 12 bases are a match to TRBD1. The ends lost 2 bases at V and 8 bases at J; junction bases unmatched: 4. The CDR3 runs to 15 residues. Germline lookup yields CDR1 MNHEY and CDR2 SVGAGI.

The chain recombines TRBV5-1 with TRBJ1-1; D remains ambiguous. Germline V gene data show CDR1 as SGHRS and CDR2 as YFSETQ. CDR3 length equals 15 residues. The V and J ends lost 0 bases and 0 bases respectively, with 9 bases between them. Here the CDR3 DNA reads TGCGCCAGCAGCTTGGAAGAAAGCATGAACACTGAAGCTTTCTTT. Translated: CASSLEESMNTEAFF. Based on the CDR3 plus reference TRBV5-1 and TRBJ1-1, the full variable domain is KAGVTQTPRYLIKTRGQQVTLSCSPISGHRSVSWYQQTPGQGLQFLFEYFSETQRNKGNFPGRFSGRQFSNSRSEMNVSTLELGDSALYLCASSLEESMNTEAFFGQGTRLTVV.

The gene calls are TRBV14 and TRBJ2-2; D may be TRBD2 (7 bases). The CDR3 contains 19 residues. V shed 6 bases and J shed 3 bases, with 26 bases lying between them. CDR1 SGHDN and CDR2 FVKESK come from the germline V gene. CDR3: CASRTPTGAGLFDTGELFF. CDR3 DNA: TGTGCCAGCAGAACCCCAACGGGGGCGGGACTATTTGACACCGGGGAGCTGTTTTTT.

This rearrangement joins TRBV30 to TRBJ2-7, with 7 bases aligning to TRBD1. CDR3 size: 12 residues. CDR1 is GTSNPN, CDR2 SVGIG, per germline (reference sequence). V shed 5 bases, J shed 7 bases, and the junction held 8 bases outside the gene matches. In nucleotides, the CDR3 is TGTGCCTGGGAGACAGGGTCACAAGAGCAGTACTTC. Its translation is CAWETGSQEQYF.

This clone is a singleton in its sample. The CDR3 DNA reads as TGTGCCAGCAGCTTGAGCCTAAATAATGAGCAGTTCTTC. Amino acids: CASSLSLNNEQFF. The chain is built from TRBV11-3 and TRBJ2-1, with D hard to call. The CDR3 loop spans 13 amino acids. Trimming shortened V by 3 bases and J by 7 bases, and 10 bases separated the two germline ends. The germline CDR1 and CDR2 sequences are SGHNT and YENEEA.

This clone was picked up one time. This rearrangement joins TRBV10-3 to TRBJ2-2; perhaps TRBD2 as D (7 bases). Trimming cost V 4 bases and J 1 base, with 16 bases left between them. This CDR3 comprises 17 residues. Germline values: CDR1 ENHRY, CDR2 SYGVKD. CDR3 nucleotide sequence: TGTGCCATCAGTGGCTCAAGGGGAGGGGGGAACACCGGGGAGCTGTTTTTT. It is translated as CAISGSRGGGNTGELFF.

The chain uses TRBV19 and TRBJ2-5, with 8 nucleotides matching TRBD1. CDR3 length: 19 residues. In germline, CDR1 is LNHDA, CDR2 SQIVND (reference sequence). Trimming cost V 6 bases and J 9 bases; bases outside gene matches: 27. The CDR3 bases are TGTGCCAGTAGCCTTAACTTATCCAGGGGGCGAAGGAAAAGATTGGCCCAGTACTTC. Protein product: CASSLNLSRGRRKRLAQYF.

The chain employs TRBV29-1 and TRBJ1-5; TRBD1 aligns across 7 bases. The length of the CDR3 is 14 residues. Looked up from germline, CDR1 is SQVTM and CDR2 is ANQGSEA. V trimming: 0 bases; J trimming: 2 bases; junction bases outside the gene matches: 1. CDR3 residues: CSVEDGTGNQPQHF. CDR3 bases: TGCAGCGTTGAAGATGGGACAGGCAATCAGCCCCAGCATTTT.

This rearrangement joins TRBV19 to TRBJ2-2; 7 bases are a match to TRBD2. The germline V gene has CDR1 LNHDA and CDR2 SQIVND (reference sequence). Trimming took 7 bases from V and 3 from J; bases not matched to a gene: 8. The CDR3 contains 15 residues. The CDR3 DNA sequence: TGTGCCAGTATCCCTCCGGGGAGGGACACCGGGGAGCTGTTTTTT. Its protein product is CASIPPGRDTGELFF.

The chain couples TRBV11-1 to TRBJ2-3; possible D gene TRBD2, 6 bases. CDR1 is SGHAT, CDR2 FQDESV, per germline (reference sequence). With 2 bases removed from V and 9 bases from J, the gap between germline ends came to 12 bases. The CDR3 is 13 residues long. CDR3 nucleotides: TGTGCCAGCAGCTTACACTCGGAGGGCACGCAGTATTTT. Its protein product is CASSLHSEGTQYF.

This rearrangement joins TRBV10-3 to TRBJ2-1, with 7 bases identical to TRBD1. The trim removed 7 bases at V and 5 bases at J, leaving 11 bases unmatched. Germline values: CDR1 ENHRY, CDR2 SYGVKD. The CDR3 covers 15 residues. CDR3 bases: TGTGCCATCACCCAGGGCAGGGGGACAGACAATGAGCAGTTCTTC. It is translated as CAITQGRGTDNEQFF.

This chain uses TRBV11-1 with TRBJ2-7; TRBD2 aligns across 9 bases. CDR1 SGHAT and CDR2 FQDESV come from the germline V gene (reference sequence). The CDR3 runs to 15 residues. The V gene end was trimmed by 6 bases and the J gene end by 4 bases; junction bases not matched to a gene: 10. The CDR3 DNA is TGTGCCAGCAGACCGGGCGGGGGGGCCGCTTACGAGCAGTACTTC. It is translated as CASRPGGGAAYEQYF. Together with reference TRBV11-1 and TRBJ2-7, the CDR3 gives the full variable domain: EAEVAQSPRYKITEKSQAVAFWCDPISGHATLYWYRQILGQGPELLVQFQDESVVDDSQLPKDRFSAERLKGVDSTLKIQPAELGDSAMYLCASRPGGGAAYEQYFGPGTRLTVT.

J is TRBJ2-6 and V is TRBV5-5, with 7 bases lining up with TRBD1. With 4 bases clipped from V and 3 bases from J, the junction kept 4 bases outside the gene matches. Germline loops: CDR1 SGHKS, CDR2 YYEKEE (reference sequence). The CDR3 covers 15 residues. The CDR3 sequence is CASSRTGVGANVLTF. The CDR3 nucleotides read TGTGCCAGCAGCAGAACAGGGGTTGGGGCCAACGTCCTGACTTTC.

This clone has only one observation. CDR3 amino acids: CASSRPSQGSYYGYTF. The CDR3 nucleotides are TGTGCCAGCAGCCGCCCCTCGCAGGGGTCGTACTATGGCTACACCTTC. The rearrangement links TRBV13 to TRBJ1-2, with D possibly TRBD1 on 6 matching bases. In germline, CDR1 is PRHDT, CDR2 FYEKMQ (reference sequence). This CDR3 contains 16 residues. Trimming stripped 5 bases from V and 3 bases from J, with 19 bases between.

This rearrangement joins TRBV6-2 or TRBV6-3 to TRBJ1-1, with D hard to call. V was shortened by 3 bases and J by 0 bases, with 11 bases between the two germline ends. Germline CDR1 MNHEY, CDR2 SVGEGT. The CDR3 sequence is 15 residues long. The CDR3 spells CASSYYPGLNTEAFF. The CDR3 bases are TGTGCCAGCAGTTATTATCCGGGTTTGAACACTGAAGCTTTCTTT.

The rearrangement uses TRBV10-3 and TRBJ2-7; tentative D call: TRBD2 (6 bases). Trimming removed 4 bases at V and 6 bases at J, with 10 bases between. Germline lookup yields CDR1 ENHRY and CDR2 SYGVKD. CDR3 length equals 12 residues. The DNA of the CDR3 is TGTGCCATCAGTGCAGTGGGGGGCGAGCAGTACTTC. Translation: CAISAVGGEQYF.

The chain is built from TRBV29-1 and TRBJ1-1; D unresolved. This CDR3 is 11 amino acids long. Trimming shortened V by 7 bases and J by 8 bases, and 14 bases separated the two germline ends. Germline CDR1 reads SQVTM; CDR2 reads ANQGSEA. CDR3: CSGKRRTEAFF. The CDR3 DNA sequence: TGCAGCGGCAAGCGTAGAACAGAAGCTTTCTTT.